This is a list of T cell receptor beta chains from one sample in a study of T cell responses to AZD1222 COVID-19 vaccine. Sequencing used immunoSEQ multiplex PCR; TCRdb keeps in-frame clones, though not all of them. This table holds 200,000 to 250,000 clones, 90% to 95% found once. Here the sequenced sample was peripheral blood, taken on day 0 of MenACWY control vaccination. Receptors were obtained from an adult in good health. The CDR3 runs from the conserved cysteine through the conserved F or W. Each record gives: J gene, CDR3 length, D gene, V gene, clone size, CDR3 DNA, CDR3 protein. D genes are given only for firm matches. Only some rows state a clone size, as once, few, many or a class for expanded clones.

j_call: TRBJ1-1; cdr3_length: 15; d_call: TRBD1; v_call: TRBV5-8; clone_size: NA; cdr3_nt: TGTGCCAGCAGCCCGGGGACAGGGTGGGACACTGAAGCTTTCTTT; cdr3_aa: CASSPGTGWDTEAFF
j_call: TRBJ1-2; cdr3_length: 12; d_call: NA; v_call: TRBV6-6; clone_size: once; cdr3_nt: TGTGCCAGCAGGCTGGGAGGCGATGGCTACACCTTC; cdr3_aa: CASRLGGDGYTF
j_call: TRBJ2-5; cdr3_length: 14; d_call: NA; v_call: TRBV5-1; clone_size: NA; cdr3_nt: TGCGCCAGCAGCCCTGGGACCCTCGTGGAGACCCAGTACTTC; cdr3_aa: CASSPGTLVETQYF
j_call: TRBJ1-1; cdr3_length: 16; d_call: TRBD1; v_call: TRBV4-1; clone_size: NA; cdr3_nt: TGCGCCAGCAGTCATGACAGGGGGAGGGTGAACACTGAAGCTTTCTTT; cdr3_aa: CASSHDRGRVNTEAFF
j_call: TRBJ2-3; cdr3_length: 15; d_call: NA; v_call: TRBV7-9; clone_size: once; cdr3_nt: TGTGCCAGCAGCTTATTGAGTCCGCGGGAAGATACGCAGTATTTT; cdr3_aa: CASSLLSPREDTQYF
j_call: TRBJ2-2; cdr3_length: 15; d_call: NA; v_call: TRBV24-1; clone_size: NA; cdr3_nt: TGTGCCACCAGTGATGCGGCAGGGGGGGCCGGGGAGCTGTTTTTT; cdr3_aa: CATSDAAGGAGELFF
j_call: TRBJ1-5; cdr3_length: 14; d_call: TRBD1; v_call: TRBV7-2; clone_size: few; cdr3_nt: TGTGCCAGCAGCCCACAGGGGCTGGGTCAGCCCCAGCATTTT; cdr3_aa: CASSPQGLGQPQHF
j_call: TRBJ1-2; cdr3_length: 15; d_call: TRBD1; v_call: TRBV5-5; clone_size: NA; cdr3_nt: TGTGCCAGCAGCTCGTCGGGACAGAAGCCCTATGGCTACACCTTC; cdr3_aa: CASSSSGQKPYGYTF
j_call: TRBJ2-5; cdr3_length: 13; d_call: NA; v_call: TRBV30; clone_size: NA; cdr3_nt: TGTGCCTGGAGTGACGGGCAGAAAGAGACCCAGTACTTC; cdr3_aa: CAWSDGQKETQYF
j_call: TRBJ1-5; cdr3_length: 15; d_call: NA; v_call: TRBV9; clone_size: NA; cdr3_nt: TGTGCCAGCAGCTCGACGGAATATAGCAATCAGCCCCAGCATTTT; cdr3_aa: CASSSTEYSNQPQHF
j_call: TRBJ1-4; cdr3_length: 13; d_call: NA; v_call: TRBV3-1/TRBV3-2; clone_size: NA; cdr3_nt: TGTGCCAGCAGCCAAAGAATGAATGAAAAACTGTTTTTT; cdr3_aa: CASSQRMNEKLFF
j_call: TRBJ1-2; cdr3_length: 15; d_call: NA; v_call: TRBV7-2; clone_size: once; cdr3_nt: TGTGCCAGCAGCCGGACACAATTCACTAACTATGGCTACACCTTC; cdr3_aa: CASSRTQFTNYGYTF
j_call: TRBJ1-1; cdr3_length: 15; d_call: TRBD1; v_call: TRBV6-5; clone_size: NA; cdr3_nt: TGTGCCAGCAGTTACTCAGGGGGCCGGAGCACTGAAGCTTTCTTT; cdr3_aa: CASSYSGGRSTEAFF
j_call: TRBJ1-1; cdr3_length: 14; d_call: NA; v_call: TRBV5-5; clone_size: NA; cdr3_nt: TGTGCCAGCAGCTCCAGGGGCCCGAGGACTGAAGCTTTCTTT; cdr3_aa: CASSSRGPRTEAFF
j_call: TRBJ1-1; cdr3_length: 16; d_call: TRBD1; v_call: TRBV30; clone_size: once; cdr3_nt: TGTGCCTGGACTATGGACAGGGGAGAGTCGGGAACTGAAGCTTTCTTT; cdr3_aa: CAWTMDRGESGTEAFF
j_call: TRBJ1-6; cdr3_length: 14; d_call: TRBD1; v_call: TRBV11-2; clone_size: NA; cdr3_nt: TGTGCCAGCAGCCCAGGCAGGACAGGGGTGACCCTCCACTTT; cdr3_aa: CASSPGRTGVTLHF
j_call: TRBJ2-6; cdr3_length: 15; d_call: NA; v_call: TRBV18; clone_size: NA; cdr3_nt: TGTGCCAGCTCACGGCAGGACTCTGGGGCCAACGTCCTGACTTTC; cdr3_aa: CASSRQDSGANVLTF
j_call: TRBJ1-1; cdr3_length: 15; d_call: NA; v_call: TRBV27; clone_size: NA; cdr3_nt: TGTGCCAGCAGCTATGGACTAAACGGGGACACTGAAGCTTTCTTT; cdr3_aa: CASSYGLNGDTEAFF
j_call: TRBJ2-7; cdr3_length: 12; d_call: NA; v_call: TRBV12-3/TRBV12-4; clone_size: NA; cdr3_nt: TGTGCCAGCAGGCCCGGGTTGTACGAGCAGTACTTC; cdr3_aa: CASRPGLYEQYF
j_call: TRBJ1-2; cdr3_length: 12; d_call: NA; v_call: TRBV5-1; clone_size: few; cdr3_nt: TGCGCCAGCAGCTTGTCAGGCGACGGCTACACCTTC; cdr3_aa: CASSLSGDGYTF
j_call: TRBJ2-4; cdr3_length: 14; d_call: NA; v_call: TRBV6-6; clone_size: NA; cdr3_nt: TGTGCCAGCAGTTACGGGGCCGTCGAGAACATTCAGTACTTC; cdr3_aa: CASSYGAVENIQYF
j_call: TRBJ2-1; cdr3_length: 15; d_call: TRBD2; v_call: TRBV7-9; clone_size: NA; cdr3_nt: TGTGCCAGCAGCTTAGTCCCGGGGGGGGGAAATGAGCAGTTCTTC; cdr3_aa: CASSLVPGGGNEQFF
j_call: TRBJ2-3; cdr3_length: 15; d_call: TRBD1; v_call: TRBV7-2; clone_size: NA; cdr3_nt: TGTGCCAGCAGCCGGAGGACAGGTTACACAGATACGCAGTATTTT; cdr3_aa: CASSRRTGYTDTQYF
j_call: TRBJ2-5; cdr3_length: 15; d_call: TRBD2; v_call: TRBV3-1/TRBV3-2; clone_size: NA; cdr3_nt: TGTGCCAGCAGTTTAGCGGGGGGCGAGGCAGAGACCCAGTACTTC; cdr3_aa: CASSLAGGEAETQYF